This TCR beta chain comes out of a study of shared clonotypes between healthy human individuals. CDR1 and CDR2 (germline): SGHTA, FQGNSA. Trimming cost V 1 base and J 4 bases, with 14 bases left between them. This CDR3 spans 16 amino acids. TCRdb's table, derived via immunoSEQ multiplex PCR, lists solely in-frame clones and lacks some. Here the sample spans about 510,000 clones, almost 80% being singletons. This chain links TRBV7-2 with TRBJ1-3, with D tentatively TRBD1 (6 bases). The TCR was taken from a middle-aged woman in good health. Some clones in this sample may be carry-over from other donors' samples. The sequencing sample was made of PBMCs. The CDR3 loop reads CASSLVGGGGGNTIYF. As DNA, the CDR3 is TGTGCCAGCAGCTTAGTGGGAGGGGGAGGCGGAAACACCATATATTTT.